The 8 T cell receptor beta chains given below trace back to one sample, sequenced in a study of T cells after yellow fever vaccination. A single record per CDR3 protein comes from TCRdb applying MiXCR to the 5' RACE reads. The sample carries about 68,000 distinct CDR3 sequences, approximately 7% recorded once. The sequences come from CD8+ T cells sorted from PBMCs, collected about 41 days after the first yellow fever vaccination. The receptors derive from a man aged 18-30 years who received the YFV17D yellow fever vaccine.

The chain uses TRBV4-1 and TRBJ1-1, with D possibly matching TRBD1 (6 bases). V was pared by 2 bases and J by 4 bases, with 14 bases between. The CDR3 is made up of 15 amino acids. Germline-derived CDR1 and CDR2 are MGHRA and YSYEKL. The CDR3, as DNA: TGCGCCAGCAGCCAAAAGCCCCAGGGGAGCACTGAAGCTTTCTTT. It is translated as CASSQKPQGSTEAFF.

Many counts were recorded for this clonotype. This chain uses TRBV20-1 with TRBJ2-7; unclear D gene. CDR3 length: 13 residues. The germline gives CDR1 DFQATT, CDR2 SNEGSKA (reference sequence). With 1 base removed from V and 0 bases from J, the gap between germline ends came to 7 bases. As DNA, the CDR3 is TGCAGTGCTAGAGGCTCGAGCTCCTACGAGCAGTACTTC. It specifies CSARGSSSYEQYF.

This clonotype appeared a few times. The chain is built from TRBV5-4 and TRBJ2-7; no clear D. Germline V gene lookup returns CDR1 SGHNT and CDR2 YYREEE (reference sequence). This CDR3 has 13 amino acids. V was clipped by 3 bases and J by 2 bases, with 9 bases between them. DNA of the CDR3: TGTGCCAGCAGCTATGGACCGACCTACGAGCAGTACTTC. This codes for CASSYGPTYEQYF.

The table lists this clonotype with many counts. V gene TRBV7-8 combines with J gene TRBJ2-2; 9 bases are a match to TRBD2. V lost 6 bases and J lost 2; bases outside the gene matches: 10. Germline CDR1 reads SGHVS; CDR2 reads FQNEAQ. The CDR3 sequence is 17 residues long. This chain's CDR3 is CASRAPLAGLNTGELFF. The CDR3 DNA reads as TGTGCCAGCAGGGCCCCTCTAGCGGGGCTCAACACCGGGGAGCTGTTTTTT.

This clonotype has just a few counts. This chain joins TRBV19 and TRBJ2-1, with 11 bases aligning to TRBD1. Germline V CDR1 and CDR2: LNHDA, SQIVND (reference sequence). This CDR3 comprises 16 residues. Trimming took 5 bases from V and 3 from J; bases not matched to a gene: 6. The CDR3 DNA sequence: TGTGCCAGTAGTCCCTGGACAGGGGGCCACTACAATGAGCAGTTCTTC. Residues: CASSPWTGGHYNEQFF.

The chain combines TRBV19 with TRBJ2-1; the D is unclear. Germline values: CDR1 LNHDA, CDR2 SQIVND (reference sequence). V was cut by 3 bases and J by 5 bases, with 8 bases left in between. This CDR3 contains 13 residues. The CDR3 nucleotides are TGTGCCAGTAGTATTAGTCCCAACAATGAGCAGTTCTTC. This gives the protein CASSISPNNEQFF.

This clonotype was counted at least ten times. The chain's CDR3 is CASSLYRNYEQYF. The CDR3 nucleotides read TGTGCCAGCAGCTTATACAGGAACTACGAGCAGTACTTC. This sequence joins TRBV7-3 and TRBJ2-7; possible D gene TRBD1, 5 bases. The CDR3 is made up of 13 amino acids. Germline loops: CDR1 SGHTA, CDR2 FQGTGA. Trimming stripped 2 bases from V and 3 bases from J, with 8 bases between.

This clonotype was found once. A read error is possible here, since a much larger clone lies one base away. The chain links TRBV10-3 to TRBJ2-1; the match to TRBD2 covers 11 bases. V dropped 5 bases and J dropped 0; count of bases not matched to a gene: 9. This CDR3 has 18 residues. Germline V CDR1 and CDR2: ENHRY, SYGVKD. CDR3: CAISFRLAGGHSYNEQFF. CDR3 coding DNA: TGTGCCATCAGTTTTAGGCTAGCGGGGGGTCACTCCTACAATGAGCAGTTCTTC.